The clone carrying this TCR beta chain showed up just a few times. Its antigen is unknown. This sample is drawn from a study of regulatory T cells in long-lasting Graves disease. Study-level results: TRBV28, TRBJ1-2 and TRBJ2-5 were segments that persistent disease favored. Newly diagnosed Graves' patients exceeded persistent ones in TCR diversity.

The V end was cut by 6 bases, the J end by 6 bases, with 12 bases between. Germline CDR1 KGHSH, CDR2 LQKENI. This CDR3 has 13 residues. This sample's time point: newly diagnosed GD, antithyroid drugs for less than 3 months. After RNA was extracted from PBMCs, the TCR library was made from it. Building the TCR beta libraries relied on iRepertoire HTBI primers, and CDR3 regions underwent Arm-PCR. TCRdb ran MiXCR on the multiplex PCR reads and lists one entry per CDR3 protein. Of a few hundred thousand distinct CDR3 sequences listed, about 13% are singletons. This sample also appeared in a second study, on T cells in Graves' hyperthyroidism and ophthalmopathy. That source notes: Stable Graves' hyperthyroidism denoted no ophthalmopathy progression over 18 months. Prediction of ophthalmopathy progression came a median 6.5 months pre-onset.

Sequenced here: peripheral blood mononuclear cells (PBMCs), sampled at new diagnosis, from a patient treated with antithyroid drugs. The source of this sequence is a man aged 25-45 years with Graves disease. The rearrangement links TRBV18 to TRBJ2-4, with a weak D call TRBD1 (6 bases). CDR3 sequence reads: CASSRGEGNIQYF. The CDR3 nucleotides read TGTGCCAGCTCCAGGGGCGAAGGAAACATTCAGTACTTC.